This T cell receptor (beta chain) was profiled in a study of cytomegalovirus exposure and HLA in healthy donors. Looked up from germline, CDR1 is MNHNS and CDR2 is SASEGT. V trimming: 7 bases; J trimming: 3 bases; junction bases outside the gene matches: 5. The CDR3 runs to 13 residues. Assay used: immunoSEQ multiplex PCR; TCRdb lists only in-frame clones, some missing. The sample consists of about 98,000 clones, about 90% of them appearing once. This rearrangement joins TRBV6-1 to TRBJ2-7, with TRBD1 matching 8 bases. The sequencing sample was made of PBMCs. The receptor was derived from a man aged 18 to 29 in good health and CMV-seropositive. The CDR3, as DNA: TGTGCCAGCACCAGACAGGGGAACTACGAGCAGTACTTC. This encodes CASTRQGNYEQYF.